A selection of T cell receptor beta chains follows, all from one sample in a study of blood T cell repertoires in COVID-19. Clones were sequenced by immunoSEQ multiplex PCR, and TCRdb holds only the in-frame ones, with some missing. The sample shows about 64,000 clones, 88% of them seen only once. Sequencing was done on a sample of peripheral blood. Receptor source: a woman aged 55-69 years with COVID-19, enrolled during active disease. CDR3s leave out the opening cysteine and the closing phenylalanine or tryptophan. Fields, in order: V gene, CDR3 length, CDR3 protein.

v_call: TRBV30; cdr3_length: 12; cdr3_aa: AWKQEDYNSPLH
v_call: TRBV7-2; cdr3_length: 14; cdr3_aa: ASSLDGTTTNEKLF
v_call: TRBV7-2; cdr3_length: 11; cdr3_aa: ASSSQGNTEAF
v_call: TRBV15; cdr3_length: 14; cdr3_aa: ATSRGLKGGPETQY
v_call: TRBV25-1; cdr3_length: 15; cdr3_aa: ASSEPTMGQGANGYT
v_call: TRBV10-3; cdr3_length: 12; cdr3_aa: AISDMAGNQPQH
v_call: TRBV4-3; cdr3_length: 13; cdr3_aa: ASSQSGGNNQPQH
v_call: TRBV27; cdr3_length: 12; cdr3_aa: ASSLVKGAQEQY
v_call: TRBV28; cdr3_length: 11; cdr3_aa: ASSSGGNQPQH
v_call: TRBV30; cdr3_length: 15; cdr3_aa: AWSGKQGIATNEKLF
v_call: TRBV10-3; cdr3_length: 13; cdr3_aa: AISESDRGNEKLF
v_call: TRBV4-3; cdr3_length: 15; cdr3_aa: ASSQVTATGRTDTQY
v_call: TRBV24-1; cdr3_length: 14; cdr3_aa: ATSDFNSGGTGELF
v_call: TRBV7-9; cdr3_length: 12; cdr3_aa: ASSTQGDWTEAF
v_call: TRBV29-1; cdr3_length: 11; cdr3_aa: SVRTGANYGYT
v_call: TRBV27; cdr3_length: 15; cdr3_aa: ASSRLAGGTYQETQY
v_call: TRBV3-1/TRBV3-2; cdr3_length: 14; cdr3_aa: ASSHLRDRNNYGYT
v_call: TRBV27; cdr3_length: 12; cdr3_aa: ASSGLQGADGYT
v_call: TRBV10-1; cdr3_length: 13; cdr3_aa: ASSGRELGGNTQY
v_call: TRBV15; cdr3_length: 14; cdr3_aa: ATSRGFGGENQPQH
v_call: TRBV24-1; cdr3_length: 13; cdr3_aa: ATSDAGTGDNEQF
v_call: TRBV7-9; cdr3_length: 14; cdr3_aa: ASSLGQDLYNSPLH
v_call: TRBV5-6; cdr3_length: 13; cdr3_aa: ASSLNPGMNTEAF
v_call: TRBV7-2; cdr3_length: 12; cdr3_aa: ASSQGLPRGTQY
v_call: TRBV4-3; cdr3_length: 10; cdr3_aa: ASSGTSGAQY
v_call: TRBV7-9; cdr3_length: 11; cdr3_aa: ASSFLGGYEQY
v_call: TRBV12-3/TRBV12-4; cdr3_length: 11; cdr3_aa: ASSLINPDTIY
v_call: TRBV5-6; cdr3_length: 14; cdr3_aa: ASSSQGTGDNQPQH
v_call: TRBV7-2; cdr3_length: 12; cdr3_aa: ASSPGAPGNTIY
v_call: TRBV3-1/TRBV3-2; cdr3_length: 10; cdr3_aa: ASSLAGNEQF
v_call: TRBV7-2; cdr3_length: 13; cdr3_aa: ASSLGQGWLYGYT
v_call: TRBV7-9; cdr3_length: 12; cdr3_aa: ASSSDREYNEQF
v_call: TRBV11-2; cdr3_length: 12; cdr3_aa: ASSSRGQNTEAF
v_call: TRBV29-1; cdr3_length: 15; cdr3_aa: SVPTSLAGGPGETQY
v_call: TRBV29-1; cdr3_length: 14; cdr3_aa: SVLRRAGGHTDTQY
v_call: TRBV5-6; cdr3_length: 11; cdr3_aa: ASSRWTNEKLF
v_call: TRBV25-1; cdr3_length: 12; cdr3_aa: ASSDDRGDEKLF
v_call: TRBV11-2; cdr3_length: 12; cdr3_aa: ASSKGQGFYEQY
v_call: TRBV5-5; cdr3_length: 11; cdr3_aa: ASSRGQEETQY
v_call: TRBV2; cdr3_length: 14; cdr3_aa: ASSEGTGGGSYGYT
v_call: TRBV12-3/TRBV12-4; cdr3_length: 11; cdr3_aa: ASSLSRTYGYT
v_call: TRBV27; cdr3_length: 6; cdr3_aa: ASSSKY
v_call: TRBV4-3; cdr3_length: 13; cdr3_aa: ASSQDLGIGPGYT
v_call: TRBV4-2; cdr3_length: 13; cdr3_aa: ASSQDGNSGNTIY
v_call: TRBV5-7; cdr3_length: 11; cdr3_aa: ASSFLLNQPQH
v_call: TRBV2; cdr3_length: 8; cdr3_aa: ASGLGRQY
v_call: TRBV19; cdr3_length: 13; cdr3_aa: ASSIGGYSNQPQH
v_call: TRBV29-1; cdr3_length: 11; cdr3_aa: SVRGLLNYGYT
v_call: TRBV6-6; cdr3_length: 14; cdr3_aa: ASRDRANVAKNIQY
v_call: TRBV18; cdr3_length: 17; cdr3_aa: ASSPPRDRGLAGENEQF
v_call: TRBV6-2/TRBV6-3; cdr3_length: 15; cdr3_aa: ASSYSMGLASYNEQF
v_call: TRBV19; cdr3_length: 13; cdr3_aa: ASSIRAGQRETQY